The clone carrying this T cell receptor (beta chain) was seen ten or more times. Its ends do not fully match the called genes, so a read error is possible. TCRdb itself ran the 5' RACE reads through MiXCR, one entry per CDR3 protein. Of some 630,000 distinct CDR3 sequences detected, about 7.6% appear once; the ten largest clones hold roughly 1.5%. In germline, CDR1 is MNHNS, CDR2 SASEGT. The CDR3 length is 15 residues. The source of the sample is a study of identical twins. The sample also formed part of further work on yellow fever vaccine responses in identical twins.

The receptor's source is a woman under 30 in good health. Sequenced sample: PBMCs. The chain uses TRBV6-1 and TRBJ2-1, with D perhaps matching TRBD2 (6 bases). The CDR3 loop is CSTGGFVDRDNEQFF. In nucleotides, the CDR3 is TGCTCTACCGGAGGGTTTGTGGATAGGGACAATGAGCAGTTCTTC.